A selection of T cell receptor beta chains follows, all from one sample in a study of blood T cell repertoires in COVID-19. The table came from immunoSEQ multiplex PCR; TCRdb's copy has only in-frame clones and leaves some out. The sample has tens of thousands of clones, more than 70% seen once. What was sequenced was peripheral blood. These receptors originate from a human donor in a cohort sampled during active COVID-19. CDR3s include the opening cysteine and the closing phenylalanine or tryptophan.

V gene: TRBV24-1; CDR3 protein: CATSDLSPQHGTGGEFGELFF
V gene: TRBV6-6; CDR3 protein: CASRTQGGGGNQPQHF
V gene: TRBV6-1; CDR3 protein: CASSEAGGEYEQYF
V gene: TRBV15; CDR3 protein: CATSTLTGVSPLHF
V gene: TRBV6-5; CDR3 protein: CASIRDIYNEQFF
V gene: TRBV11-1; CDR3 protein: CASRPGGLSRGTEAFF
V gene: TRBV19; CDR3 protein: CASSTRDRSDEQYF
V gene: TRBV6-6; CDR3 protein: CASSYRGGDYEQYF
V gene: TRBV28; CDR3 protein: CASSPTGETFYEQYF
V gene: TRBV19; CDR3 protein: CASSILGQGDSDTQYF
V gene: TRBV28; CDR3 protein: CASIPQGSFPFYEQYF
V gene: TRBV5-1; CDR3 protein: CASSLSTGVGTQYF
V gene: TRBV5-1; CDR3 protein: CASSPGLAYEQYF
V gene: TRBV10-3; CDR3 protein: CAISDSRGPYEQYF
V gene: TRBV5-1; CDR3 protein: CASSLGGLDQETQYF
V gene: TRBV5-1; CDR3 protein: CASSYDSSGNTIYF
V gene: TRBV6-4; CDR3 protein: CASSDSWGAYNEQFF